The 29 T cell receptor beta chains reported below all come from one sample, sequenced in a study of blood T cell repertoires in COVID-19. The table came from immunoSEQ multiplex PCR; TCRdb's copy has only in-frame clones and leaves some out. The sample contains about 54,000 clones, about nine tenths of which appear only once. Sequenced: peripheral blood. The receptors shown here come from a woman aged 55-70 years with active or convalescent COVID-19.

The chain couples TRBV24-1 to TRBJ1-2; TRBD1 matches 8 bases. With 5 bases clipped from V and 2 bases from J, the junction kept 9 bases outside the gene matches. CDR1 KGHDR and CDR2 SFDVKD come from the germline V gene. The CDR3 is made up of 16 amino acids. The CDR3 here is CATSGSTGGRNYGYTF. CDR3 nucleotide sequence: TGTGCCACCAGTGGGAGTACAGGGGGTAGAAACTATGGCTACACCTTC.

This rearrangement joins TRBV27 to TRBJ2-3; D remains unclear. There are 16 residues in the CDR3. Deletions cut 0 bases from V and 2 bases from J, with 12 bases between. The germline V gene encodes CDR1 MNHEY and CDR2 SMNVEV (reference sequence). CDR3 amino acids: CASSLSYAPHTDTQYF. The CDR3 region has the DNA TGTGCCAGCAGTTTATCGTACGCGCCCCACACAGATACGCAGTATTTT.

The chain carries TRBV3-1 (or the pseudogene TRBV3-2) and TRBJ1-5, with D tentatively TRBD1 (6 bases). Germline values: CDR1 LGHDT, CDR2 YNNKEL (reference sequence). The CDR3 has 13 amino acids. V dropped 0 bases and J dropped 6 bases, with 6 bases sitting between them. The CDR3 protein is CASSQDRGQPQHF. In DNA form, the CDR3 reads TGTGCCAGCAGCCAAGACAGGGGTCAGCCCCAGCATTTT.

On this clone itself: Other DNA sequences in this specimen translate into the identical CDR3. This chain uses TRBV30 with TRBJ1-2, with 8 bases aligning to TRBD1. V shed 2 bases and J 2 bases; nucleotides not matched to a gene: 4. Germline V gene data show CDR1 as GTSNPN and CDR2 as SVGIG (reference sequence). The CDR3 runs 14 residues. CDR3: CAWSRTGSNYGYTF. As DNA, the CDR3 is TGTGCCTGGAGTAGGACAGGGTCGAACTATGGCTACACCTTC.

The chain has TRBV6-6 and TRBJ2-1; the D is unclear. Germline CDR1 MNHNY, CDR2 SVGAGI (reference sequence). CDR3 length equals 15 residues. The ends were cut back, 4 bases at V and 1 base at J, with 11 bases in the middle. This chain's CDR3 is CASSFSELSYNEQFF. DNA for the CDR3: TGTGCCAGCAGTTTCTCGGAGTTATCCTACAATGAGCAGTTCTTC.

The chain carries TRBV29-1 and TRBJ2-1, with D possibly TRBD2 on 6 matching bases. CDR1 and CDR2 (germline): SQVTM, ANQGSEA. The germline V and J ends were trimmed by 3 bases and 8 bases, with 11 bases remaining between them. The CDR3 runs 12 residues. CDR3 sequence: CSVDRGGDEQFF. In DNA form, the CDR3 reads TGCAGCGTTGATCGGGGAGGCGATGAGCAGTTCTTC.

The CDR3 nucleotides are TGTGCCAGCAGCCCTTCCGGGACAGGCGTGGGCGGCTACACCTTC. Residues: CASSPSGTGVGGYTF. The rearrangement links TRBV28 to TRBJ1-2, with 8 bases aligning to TRBD1. V shed 6 bases and J 8 bases; nucleotides not matched to a gene: 14. Germline V lookup: CDR1 MDHEN, CDR2 SYDVKM. This CDR3 contains 15 residues.

This chain links TRBV6-1 with TRBJ1-5; 7 bases are shared with TRBD1. This CDR3 is 15 amino acids long. V lost 3 bases and J lost 5; bases outside the gene matches: 7. In germline, CDR1 is MNHNS, CDR2 SASEGT. The CDR3 DNA reads TGTGCCAGCAGTGATTGGACAGGCAAAGATCAGCCCCAGCATTTT. Translated: CASSDWTGKDQPQHF.

This clone was counted a few times. V usage is TRBV13 and J usage is TRBJ1-1; no firm D call. CDR3 length: 12 amino acids. Trimming took off 0 bases at V and 10 bases at J, with 9 bases between the two ends. Germline CDR1 PRHDT, CDR2 FYEKMQ (reference sequence). The DNA of the CDR3 is TGTGCCAGCAGCTTAGGTAACCCCGGAGCTTTCTTT. It is translated as CASSLGNPGAFF.

The chain carries TRBV28 and TRBJ1-2; perhaps TRBD1 as D (6 bases). The CDR3 contains 14 residues. V lost 2 bases and J 7 bases, leaving 14 bases between the germline ends. CDR1 is MDHEN and CDR2 is SYDVKM in the germline V gene. CDR3 region: CASSLTRGGGGYTF. CDR3 DNA: TGTGCCAGCAGTTTAACAAGGGGGGGAGGTGGCTACACCTTC.

The J gene is TRBJ2-7, the V gene TRBV20-1; the match to TRBD2 covers 9 bases. Germline V gene lookup returns CDR1 DFQATT and CDR2 SNEGSKA (reference sequence). This CDR3 has 14 residues. The V gene end was trimmed by 3 bases and the J gene end by 3 bases; junction bases not matched to a gene: 6. The CDR3 spells CSASPSGGIYEQYF. Here the CDR3 DNA reads TGCAGTGCTAGTCCCAGCGGGGGGATCTACGAGCAGTACTTC.

This clone showed up just once. V usage is TRBV30 and J usage is TRBJ2-1, with 13 bases that match TRBD2. Germline CDR1 and CDR2: GTSNPN and SVGIG (reference sequence). This CDR3 region has 16 residues. V lost 2 bases, J lost 10 bases, and 11 bases stayed unmatched. As DNA, the CDR3 is TGTGCCTGGAGTCCTACGCGACTAGCGGGGGGAAAGGAGCAGTTCTTC. This codes for CAWSPTRLAGGKEQFF.

The chain recombines TRBV7-2 with TRBJ1-2; D unclear. Trimming cost V 2 bases and J 2 bases, with 6 bases left between them. Germline V CDR1 and CDR2: SGHTA, FQGNSA. This CDR3 has 13 amino acids. CDR3 sequence reads: CASSLKQNYGYTF. The CDR3, as DNA: TGTGCCAGCAGCTTAAAACAGAACTATGGCTACACCTTC.

The chain carries TRBV30 and TRBJ2-7; 9 bases fit TRBD1. The CDR3 is 14 amino acids. Germline trimming cut 8 bases from V and 7 bases from J; bases unmatched to any gene: 15. Germline V lookup: CDR1 GTSNPN, CDR2 SVGIG (reference sequence). CDR3 coding DNA: TGTGCCAGTACCCGGGACAGGGTTACGGGGGAGCAGTACTTC. Protein: CASTRDRVTGEQYF.

The V and J genes are TRBV5-1 and TRBJ1-2; D uncertain. The CDR3 runs 11 residues. V lost 5 bases and J lost 8, with 10 bases in between. Germline V gene data show CDR1 as SGHRS and CDR2 as YFSETQ. CDR3 sequence reads: CASSVGDGYTF. Written as DNA, the CDR3 is TGCGCCAGCAGTGTCGGAGACGGCTACACCTTC.

The rearrangement links TRBV5-1 to TRBJ2-3, with TRBD2 matching 10 bases. The germline V gene encodes CDR1 SGHRS and CDR2 YFSETQ. The V gene end was trimmed by 6 bases and the J gene end by 0 bases; junction bases not matched to a gene: 7. The CDR3 runs 16 residues. DNA for the CDR3: TGCGCCAGCACCCCTGGACTAGCGGCTAGCACAGATACGCAGTATTTT. Encoded protein: CASTPGLAASTDTQYF.

J is TRBJ1-1 and V is TRBV27; D remains unclear. The V gene's germline CDR1 is MNHEY and CDR2 SMNVEV (reference sequence). The CDR3 has 11 amino acids. V lost 7 bases to trimming and J lost 11 bases, with 14 bases between them. This CDR3 reads CASMSLGDAFF. In DNA, the CDR3 is TGTGCCAGCATGTCTTTGGGCGACGCTTTCTTT.

The chain couples TRBV7-9 to TRBJ1-2; 10 bases align to TRBD1. Germline trimming cut 3 bases from V and 6 bases from J; bases unmatched to any gene: 4. CDR3 length: 14 residues. Germline V gives CDR1 SEHNR, CDR2 FQNEAQ (reference sequence). The CDR3 DNA reads as TGTGCCAGCAGCTTCCGGGACAGGGGTAATGGCTACACCTTC. It specifies CASSFRDRGNGYTF. Together with reference TRBV7-9 and TRBJ1-2, the CDR3 gives the full variable domain: DTGVSQNPRHKITKRGQNVTFRCDPISEHNRLYWYRQTLGQGPEFLTYFQNEAQLEKSRLLSDRFSAERPKGSFSTLEIQRTEQGDSAMYLCASSFRDRGNGYTFGSGTRLTVV.

V gene TRBV29-1 combines with J gene TRBJ2-1; 11 bases line up with TRBD2. The V gene end was trimmed by 7 bases and the J gene end by 6 bases; junction bases not matched to a gene: 14. The CDR3 loop spans 16 amino acids. Germline CDR1 reads SQVTM; CDR2 reads ANQGSEA. In DNA form, the CDR3 reads TGCAGCGCCCGAAGTTGGGTACTAGCGGGAGCCAATGAGCAGTTCTTC. Protein: CSARSWVLAGANEQFF.

The V and J genes are TRBV30 and TRBJ2-1, with D possibly matching TRBD2 (5 bases). Trimming pared 4 bases from V and 6 bases from J, leaving 10 bases between. The germline V gene has CDR1 GTSNPN and CDR2 SVGIG (reference sequence). The CDR3 totals 12 residues. The CDR3 protein is CAWNGMGNEQFF. The CDR3 DNA reads TGTGCCTGGAACGGGATGGGCAATGAGCAGTTCTTC.

V usage is TRBV24-1 and J usage is TRBJ2-1; 10 bases match TRBD2. There are 16 residues in the CDR3. The ends lost 4 bases at V and 8 bases at J; junction bases unmatched: 10. Germline V gives CDR1 KGHDR, CDR2 SFDVKD. This CDR3 reads CATSDLQRGGSDEQFF. Here the CDR3 DNA reads TGTGCCACCAGTGACCTTCAGCGGGGGGGCAGCGATGAGCAGTTCTTC.

This chain links TRBV9 with TRBJ2-1; 9 bases are a match to TRBD2. The CDR3 totals 15 residues. Germline CDR1 and CDR2: SGDLS and YYNGEE. V shed 4 bases, J shed 8 bases, and the junction held 10 bases outside the gene matches. For the CDR3, the DNA is TGTGCCAGCAGCCTGAGTAGCGGGAGTTCTGATGAGCAGTTCTTC. Encoded protein: CASSLSSGSSDEQFF.

This chain links TRBV10-3 with TRBJ1-3, with D perhaps TRBD1 (5 bases). With 2 bases removed from V and 3 bases from J, the gap between germline ends came to 11 bases. Germline V gene data show CDR1 as ENHRY and CDR2 as SYGVKD. This CDR3 spans 15 amino acids. The CDR3 loop is CAISEPGHFGNTIYF. In nucleotides, the CDR3 is TGTGCCATCAGTGAGCCCGGACACTTTGGAAACACCATATATTTT.

This chain links TRBV2 with TRBJ1-5; no clear D gene. This CDR3 spans 13 amino acids. Trimming cost V 3 bases and J 4 bases, with 7 bases left between them. Germline V gives CDR1 SNHLY, CDR2 FYNNEI. The CDR3 nucleotides are TGTGCCAGCAGTGATTTACGGAATCAGCCCCAGCATTTT. This codes for CASSDLRNQPQHF.

The chain has TRBV7-3 and TRBJ2-1, with 7 bases fitting TRBD2. Germline V gene data show CDR1 as SGHTA and CDR2 as FQGTGA. This CDR3 comprises 15 residues. The trim removed 1 base at V and 4 bases at J, leaving 4 bases unmatched. The CDR3 loop reads CASSLRASGYNEQFF. CDR3 bases: TGTGCCAGCAGCTTAAGGGCTAGCGGTTACAATGAGCAGTTCTTC.

The chain joins TRBV4-3 to TRBJ2-1; TRBD2 matches 11 bases. CDR3 length: 15 residues. V lost 4 bases and J lost 4; bases outside the gene matches: 3. CDR1 is LGHNA and CDR2 is YSLEER in the germline V gene. Here the CDR3 reads CASSPGLAVYNEQFF. In nucleotides, the CDR3 is TGCGCCAGCAGCCCGGGACTAGCGGTTTACAATGAGCAGTTCTTC.

This chain uses TRBV3-1 (or the pseudogene TRBV3-2) with TRBJ2-1; 7 bases agree with TRBD2. V shed 6 bases, J shed 2 bases, and the junction held 13 bases outside the gene matches. Germline CDR1 is LGHDT and CDR2 is YNNKEL (reference sequence). This CDR3 comprises 17 residues. CDR3: CASSGAGAPRPYNEQFF. Written as DNA, the CDR3 is TGTGCCAGCAGTGGGGCGGGAGCCCCCAGGCCCTACAATGAGCAGTTCTTC.

V usage is TRBV5-6 and J usage is TRBJ2-3, with TRBD2 matching over 11 bases. The CDR3 is made up of 16 amino acids. Unmatched junction bases numbered 6, after V lost 4 bases and J lost 2 bases. The germline gives CDR1 SGHDT, CDR2 YYEEEE. The CDR3 DNA reads TGTGCCAGCAGCCCGGGGACTAGCGGATCCACAGATACGCAGTATTTT. Translated, it gives CASSPGTSGSTDTQYF.

With regard to this clone: This CDR3 is also generated by other DNA sequences in the sample. The chain uses TRBV12-3 or TRBV12-4 and TRBJ1-2, with 10 bases aligning to TRBD1. V lost 5 bases and J lost 6; bases outside the gene matches: 3. This CDR3 has 13 residues. The CDR3 DNA sequence: TGTGCCAGCAGTCTTGGGACAGGGGATGGCTACACCTTC. As protein: CASSLGTGDGYTF.